The 28 T cell receptor beta chains given below trace back to one sample, sequenced in a study of T cell responses to AZD1222 COVID-19 vaccine. Some clones are missing from TCRdb's copy, which holds only in-frame ones; the method was immunoSEQ multiplex PCR. This sample yields 75,000 to 95,000 clones, of which 90% are seen a single time; roughly 3.9% belongs to the top ten. Sample: peripheral blood, taken on day 0 of AZD1222 vaccination. These receptors were obtained from an adult in good health.

This chain uses TRBV7-3 with TRBJ2-1; TRBD2 matches at 7 bases. CDR3 length equals 16 residues. Germline CDR1 SGHTA, CDR2 FQGTGA. Losses at the gene ends were 5 bases for V and 5 bases for J; bases not matched to a gene: 12. The DNA for the CDR3 is TGTGCCAGCAGCCTAAGTGGGACTAAGGTGAACAATGAGCAGTTCTTC. Translation gives CASSLSGTKVNNEQFF.

The chain uses TRBV6-1 and TRBJ1-4; 7 nucleotides line up with TRBD1. V gave up 3 bases and J gave up 7 bases; unmatched junction bases: 8. CDR1 is MNHNS, CDR2 SASEGT, per germline. The CDR3 is 15 residues long. Here the CDR3 reads CASSEMRGQGEKLFF. The CDR3 DNA reads as TGTGCCAGCAGTGAGATGAGGGGGCAGGGTGAAAAACTGTTTTTT.

The chain links TRBV28 to TRBJ2-4; perhaps D is TRBD1 or TRBD2 (5 bases each). The CDR3 loop spans 14 amino acids. CDR1 is MDHEN, CDR2 SYDVKM, per germline. Trimming stripped 8 bases from V and 6 bases from J, with 17 bases between. CDR3 amino acids: CASGLFRGVNIQYF. In DNA form, the CDR3 reads TGTGCCAGCGGACTCTTTAGAGGGGTAAACATTCAGTACTTC.

V gene TRBV6-5 combines with J gene TRBJ1-6, with TRBD1 matching over 7 bases. Germline V lookup: CDR1 MNHEY, CDR2 SVGAGI. V lost 5 bases and J lost 17; bases outside the gene matches: 9. The CDR3 consists of 12 residues. The CDR3 reads CASSTLTGPIHF. For the CDR3, the DNA is TGTGCCAGCAGTACCCTGACAGGGCCCATCCACTTT.

This chain uses TRBV7-2 with TRBJ2-7; 8 bases are shared with TRBD1. V lost 5 bases, J lost 6 bases, and 9 bases stayed unmatched. In germline, CDR1 is SGHTA, CDR2 FQGNSA. The CDR3 has 14 residues. DNA for the CDR3: TGTGCCAGCAGCCCTCAGGGGGCTCTAGGCGAGCAGTACTTC. This codes for CASSPQGALGEQYF. The full variable domain, its missing parts supplied by reference TRBV7-2 and TRBJ2-7, is GAGVSQSPSNKVTEKGKDVELRCDPISGHTALYWYRQSLGQGLEFLIYFQGNSAPDKSGLPSDRFSAERTGGSVSTLTIQRTQQEDSAVYLCASSPQGALGEQYFGPGTRLTVT.

This chain links TRBV5-1 with TRBJ2-3, with 9 bases matching TRBD2. The trim removed 9 bases at V and 3 bases at J, leaving 5 bases unmatched. This CDR3 spans 13 amino acids. CDR1 is SGHRS, CDR2 YFSETQ, per germline. The CDR3 nucleotides are TGCGCCACCTCGACTAGCGGTACAGATACGCAGTATTTT. This sequence encodes CATSTSGTDTQYF.

The chain recombines TRBV30 with TRBJ1-6; D uncertain. Germline-derived CDR1 and CDR2 are GTSNPN and SVGIG (reference sequence). The CDR3 has 12 residues. The V gene lost 0 bases and the J gene lost 8 bases, with 5 bases spanning the gap. CDR3 residues: CAWSVLDSPLHF. In DNA form, the CDR3 reads TGTGCCTGGAGTGTTTTGGATTCACCCCTCCACTTT.

This chain links TRBV30 with TRBJ1-1, with D perhaps TRBD1 (5 bases). V dropped 4 bases and J dropped 1 base, with 16 bases sitting between them. This CDR3 is built from 15 residues. Germline-derived CDR1 and CDR2 are GTSNPN and SVGIG (reference sequence). The CDR3 DNA sequence: TGTGCCTGGACGCGAGAATTCAGGGAGAACACTGAAGCTTTCTTT. It encodes CAWTREFRENTEAFF.

The chain links TRBV7-2 to TRBJ1-2, with D possibly TRBD1 on 5 matching bases. CDR3 length: 13 amino acids. V lost 5 bases, J lost 3 bases, and 10 bases lay in between. CDR1 and CDR2 (germline): SGHTA, FQGNSA. CDR3: CASSRGTYYGYTF. The CDR3 DNA follows: TGTGCCAGCAGCAGAGGGACTTACTATGGCTACACCTTC.

V and J are TRBV10-3 and TRBJ2-5; TRBD2 might be the D (5 bases). Germline assignment: CDR1 ENHRY and CDR2 SYGVKD. V gave up 3 bases and J gave up 4 bases, with 24 bases separating them. The CDR3 is made up of 18 amino acids. CDR3 nucleotides: TGTGCCATCAGTGATCCAGCCCGCGGGCCCCTAGCCCGAGAGACCCAGTACTTC. It encodes CAISDPARGPLARETQYF.

V gene TRBV6-1 combines with J gene TRBJ1-4; D is uncertain. Germline CDR1 is MNHNS and CDR2 is SASEGT. This CDR3 spans 18 amino acids. Trimming cost V 0 bases and J 2 bases, with 16 bases left between them. The CDR3, as DNA: TGTGCCAGCAGTGAAGCGAGCTGGGGATCCACGACTAATGAAAAACTGTTTTTT. Protein sequence: CASSEASWGSTTNEKLFF.

The V gene is TRBV7-9, the J gene TRBJ1-1, with a tentative D call TRBD1 (6 bases). Trimming removed 5 bases from V and 3 bases from J, with 16 bases in between. The germline V gene has CDR1 SEHNR and CDR2 FQNEAQ (reference sequence). CDR3 size: 15 residues. As DNA, the CDR3 is TGTGCCAGCAGCCCCTTGTGGGGGCGCGACACTGAAGCTTTCTTT. Its translation is CASSPLWGRDTEAFF. Drawing the rest from reference TRBV7-9 and TRBJ1-1, the complete variable domain is DTGVSQNPRHKITKRGQNVTFRCDPISEHNRLYWYRQTLGQGPEFLTYFQNEAQLEKSRLLSDRFSAERPKGSFSTLEIQRTEQGDSAMYLCASSPLWGRDTEAFFGQGTRLTVV.

The chain is built from TRBV3-1 (or the pseudogene TRBV3-2) and TRBJ1-2, with unresolved D. CDR1 LGHDT and CDR2 YNNKEL come from the germline V gene (reference sequence). V was trimmed by 1 base and J by 6 bases, leaving 9 bases between them. The CDR3 sequence is 13 residues long. The CDR3 region has the DNA TGTGCCAGCAGCCAAGGGTATCGGGATGGCTACACCTTC. Protein product: CASSQGYRDGYTF.

The rearrangement links TRBV6-6 to TRBJ1-1; a weak D match, TRBD1 (5 bases). The CDR3 length is 15 residues. The V gene's germline CDR1 is MNHNY and CDR2 SVGAGI (reference sequence). The V end was cut by 4 bases, the J end by 4 bases, with 16 bases between. The CDR3: CASSSRIKGSTEAFF. The CDR3 DNA reads as TGTGCCAGCAGTTCACGCATAAAGGGGAGCACTGAAGCTTTCTTT.

The CDR3 loop reads CASSSGFNNEQFF. CDR3 coding DNA: TGCGCCAGCAGCTCGGGTTTCAACAATGAGCAGTTCTTC. The chain combines TRBV5-1 with TRBJ2-1; unclear D gene. This CDR3 region has 13 residues. Germline lookup yields CDR1 SGHRS and CDR2 YFSETQ. Trimming took off 3 bases at V and 5 bases at J, with 9 bases between the two ends.

The sample holds a few counts of this clone. The chain carries TRBV27 and TRBJ1-4; 10 bases align to TRBD1. Germline CDR1 is MNHEY and CDR2 is SMNVEV (reference sequence). The CDR3 totals 13 residues. With 7 bases clipped from V and 7 bases from J, the junction kept 3 bases outside the gene matches. CDR3 residues: CASTRDRGEKLFF. The CDR3 nucleotides are TGTGCCAGCACCCGGGACAGGGGTGAAAAACTGTTTTTT.

The V and J genes are TRBV6-6 and TRBJ1-1; D may be TRBD1 (6 bases). CDR3 size: 12 residues. Germline values: CDR1 MNHNY, CDR2 SVGAGI (reference sequence). The V end was cut by 5 bases, the J end by 11 bases, with 15 bases between. CDR3 amino acids: CASSQGQFVAFF. The CDR3 DNA follows: TGTGCCAGCAGTCAGGGGCAGTTTGTGGCTTTCTTT.

The V call is TRBV7-3, the J call TRBJ1-3; 8 nucleotides agree with TRBD1. V lost 5 bases to trimming and J lost 4 bases; unmatched junction nucleotides: 10. The CDR3 is 16 amino acids. Germline-derived CDR1 and CDR2 are SGHTA and FQGTGA. CDR3 loop: CASSRPGTGSGNTIYF. Written as DNA, the CDR3 is TGTGCCAGCAGCCGTCCCGGGACAGGATCCGGAAACACCATATATTTT.

The chain has TRBV9 and TRBJ2-7; unclear D gene. This CDR3 is built from 13 residues. Trimming stripped 0 bases from V and 6 bases from J, with 10 bases between. Looked up from germline, CDR1 is SGDLS and CDR2 is YYNGEE. The DNA for the CDR3 is TGTGCCAGCAGCGTAGGAACTGTCGGCGAGCAGTACTTC. Translation gives CASSVGTVGEQYF.

The genes are TRBV7-9 and TRBJ1-2; D uncertain. This CDR3 contains 16 residues. Germline assignment: CDR1 SEHNR and CDR2 FQNEAQ (reference sequence). The V end lost 1 base, the J end lost 4 bases, and 16 bases lay between the germline ends. Here the CDR3 DNA reads TGTGCCAGCAGCTTAGGAGTAGTTGCCCGAGGCTATGGCTACACCTTC. Its translation: CASSLGVVARGYGYTF.

V is TRBV6-1 and J is TRBJ1-1; D call uncertain. Germline V gene data show CDR1 as MNHNS and CDR2 as SASEGT. The CDR3 is 13 amino acids. V was pared by 2 bases and J by 2 bases, with 6 bases between. CDR3 nucleotides: TGTGCCAGCAGTGAACAGCTTAACACTGAAGCTTTCTTT. Translation gives CASSEQLNTEAFF.

The rearrangement joins TRBV30 to TRBJ1-4, with D hard to call. CDR3 length equals 14 residues. Trimming removed 0 bases from V and 7 bases from J, with 12 bases in between. Germline V gene data show CDR1 as GTSNPN and CDR2 as SVGIG (reference sequence). The CDR3, as DNA: TGTGCCTGGAGTGTACCATGGGCGGGTGAAAAACTGTTTTTT. Its translation is CAWSVPWAGEKLFF. Drawing the rest from reference TRBV30 and TRBJ1-4, the complete variable domain is SQTIHQWPATLVQPVGSPLSLECTVEGTSNPNLYWYRQAAGRGLQLLFYSVGIGQISSEVPQNLSASRPQDRQFILSSKKLLLSDSGFYLCAWSVPWAGEKLFFGSGTQLSVL.

For this clone: The sample contains more than one DNA sequence encoding this CDR3. The genes are TRBV6-4 and TRBJ2-3; D remains ambiguous. V was trimmed by 0 bases and J by 4 bases, leaving 8 bases between them. CDR3 length: 14 residues. Germline V CDR1 and CDR2: MRHNA, SNTAGT. Here the CDR3 DNA reads TGTGCCAGCAGTGACTCGCCAGGCGCAGATACGCAGTATTTT. Translating gives CASSDSPGADTQYF.

The chain recombines TRBV19 with TRBJ2-7; TRBD2 might be the D (6 bases). From germline, CDR1 is LNHDA and CDR2 SQIVND (reference sequence). V gave up 5 bases and J gave up 11 bases, with 16 bases separating them. The CDR3 loop spans 12 amino acids. The CDR3 DNA reads as TGTGCCAGTAGTCCCGGGGGACCCCAGGAGTACTTC. This gives the protein CASSPGGPQEYF. Complete variable domain (other parts from reference TRBV19 and TRBJ2-7): DGGITQSPKYLFRKEGQNVTLSCEQNLNHDAMYWYRQDPGQGLRLIYYSQIVNDFQKGDIAEGYSVSREKKESFPLTVTSAQKNPTAFYLCASSPGGPQEYFGPGTRLTVT.

V and J are TRBV5-1 and TRBJ1-2; D is perhaps TRBD1 (5 bases). Deletions cut 7 bases from V and 6 bases from J, with 25 bases between. There are 16 residues in the CDR3. Germline V CDR1 and CDR2: SGHRS, YFSETQ. CDR3 protein: CASAPNSRGAFNGYTF. Written as DNA, the CDR3 is TGCGCCAGCGCCCCAAACTCTCGGGGCGCCTTTAATGGCTACACCTTC.

The V call is TRBV29-1, the J call TRBJ1-1, with TRBD1 identical over 7 bases. Germline CDR1 and CDR2: SQVTM and ANQGSEA. The CDR3 covers 13 residues. The ends lost 6 bases at V and 2 bases at J; junction bases unmatched: 6. CDR3 bases: TGCAGCGTGGGACAGTTCGATAACACTGAAGCTTTCTTT. Amino acid sequence: CSVGQFDNTEAFF.

Only one count was recorded for this clone. V usage is TRBV5-1 and J usage is TRBJ2-1; D not certain. V shed 6 bases and J shed 3 bases, with 10 bases lying between them. Germline V gene lookup returns CDR1 SGHRS and CDR2 YFSETQ. This CDR3 has 13 amino acids. This chain's CDR3 is CASNLRGYNEQFF. The CDR3 DNA is TGCGCCAGCAACCTCCGCGGCTACAATGAGCAGTTCTTC.

The chain joins TRBV6-2 or TRBV6-3 to TRBJ2-5; D call uncertain. The CDR3 covers 13 residues. Germline loops: CDR1 MNHEY, CDR2 SVGEGT. V lost 5 bases and J 5 bases, leaving 12 bases between the germline ends. The CDR3: CASSRTILETQYF. In DNA form, the CDR3 reads TGTGCCAGCAGTCGAACGATTTTGGAGACCCAGTACTTC.